These 10 T cell receptor beta chains were sequenced from one sample in a study of blood T cell repertoires in COVID-19. Clones were sequenced by immunoSEQ multiplex PCR, and TCRdb holds only the in-frame ones, with some missing. The repertoire consists of more than 15,000 clones, with roughly 78% occurring once and the leading ten covering about 20%. Sequencing used peripheral blood. The receptors here all came from a man in his fifties or sixties with active or convalescent COVID-19.

The chain is built from TRBV12-1 and TRBJ2-2; the table's D call TRBD2 went unverified against the DNA. TRBV12-1 is annotated as a pseudogene. This CDR3 comprises 13 residues. The CDR3 sequence is CASSPTGSGELFF. CDR3 bases: TGTGCCAGCAGCCCCACGGGGTCCGGGGAGCTGTTTTTT.

This sequence joins TRBV2 and TRBJ2-5, with TRBD1 matching over 8 bases. Germline V gives CDR1 SNHLY, CDR2 FYNNEI. With 5 bases clipped from V and 4 bases from J, the junction kept 12 bases outside the gene matches. The CDR3 has 16 residues. Here the CDR3 DNA reads TGTGCCAGCAGTAGGGGGGTGGACAGGGTTTCAGAGACCCAGTACTTC. This sequence encodes CASSRGVDRVSETQYF.

The rearrangement joins TRBV5-1 to TRBJ1-2; 8 bases map to TRBD1. This CDR3 spans 14 amino acids. V lost 4 bases and J lost 4; bases outside the gene matches: 6. Germline V gene lookup returns CDR1 SGHRS and CDR2 YFSETQ. CDR3 coding DNA: TGCGCCAGCAGCGACGGGACAGGAATCTATGGCTACACCTTC. As protein: CASSDGTGIYGYTF.

This rearrangement joins TRBV10-3 to TRBJ2-6; the D gene is possibly TRBD1 (5 bases). The germline V gene has CDR1 ENHRY and CDR2 SYGVKD. V was clipped by 0 bases and J by 1 base, with 7 bases between them. The CDR3 is 16 residues long. CDR3 region: CAISESTGSGANVLTF. The CDR3 DNA reads TGTGCCATCAGTGAGTCAACAGGTTCTGGGGCCAACGTCCTGACTTTC.

The genes are TRBV28 and TRBJ1-2; TRBD1 matches 7 bases. The length of the CDR3 is 13 residues. The J segment lost 2 bases and the V segment lost 8 bases, leaving 5 bases of the junction unmatched. Germline V lookup: CDR1 MDHEN, CDR2 SYDVKM. Here the CDR3 reads CASGRGGNYGYTF. CDR3 DNA: TGTGCCAGCGGGAGAGGGGGCAACTATGGCTACACCTTC.

The chain joins TRBV19 to TRBJ2-3; D gene uncertain. This CDR3 has 14 amino acids. Trimming cost V 4 bases and J 4 bases, with 12 bases left between them. Per germline, CDR1 LNHDA and CDR2 SQIVND (reference sequence). CDR3 loop: CASSKWKEADTQYF. The CDR3 nucleotides read TGTGCCAGTAGTAAGTGGAAAGAGGCAGATACGCAGTATTTT.

In its sample, this clone was seen once. The chain links TRBV7-3 to TRBJ1-3; D is perhaps TRBD1 (6 bases). The CDR3 sequence is 15 residues long. Trimming stripped 5 bases from V and 4 bases from J, with 15 bases between. Germline-derived CDR1 and CDR2 are SGHTA and FQGTGA. The CDR3 loop reads CASSLRGGGGNTIYF. The CDR3 DNA reads as TGTGCCAGCAGCCTCAGGGGTGGCGGCGGAAACACCATATATTTT.

The chain recombines TRBV19 with TRBJ1-1; the D gene is possibly TRBD1 (6 bases). The CDR3 sequence is 12 residues long. Trimming removed 8 bases from V and 3 bases from J, with 10 bases in between. Germline CDR1 LNHDA, CDR2 SQIVND (reference sequence). The CDR3 coding sequence is TGTGCCAGTTTCAGGGGTGACACTGAAGCTTTCTTT. It specifies CASFRGDTEAFF.

The rearrangement links TRBV3-1 (or the pseudogene TRBV3-2) to TRBJ2-5, with 7 nucleotides matching TRBD1. The CDR3 consists of 15 residues. Germline CDR1 and CDR2: LGHDT and YNNKEL (reference sequence). Trimming cost V 8 bases and J 5 bases; bases outside gene matches: 14. The CDR3 sequence: CASQGKGAVRETQYF. As DNA, the CDR3 is TGTGCCAGCCAGGGGAAGGGGGCGGTAAGGGAGACCCAGTACTTC.

This clone was recorded a few times. The chain combines TRBV6-5 with TRBJ1-1; 11 positions agree with TRBD1. CDR1 is MNHEY, CDR2 SVGAGI, per germline. The CDR3 is 15 amino acids. J gave up 1 base and V 6 bases, and 4 bases lay outside the gene matches. In DNA form, the CDR3 reads TGTGCCAGCAGGGATGGGACAGGGGGGAACACTGAAGCTTTCTTT. Protein product: CASRDGTGGNTEAFF.